The present T cell receptor (beta chain) was sequenced within a study of T-cell memory formation after mild COVID-19 (dated by TCRdb to the early 2020s). About the investigation overall: TCR sequence clusters from the two donors were found to be largely donor specific. T-cell clones expanding and contracting after mild COVID-19 in a couple of donors were tracked by longitudinal TCRalpha and TCRbeta repertoire sequencing. Two young, previously healthy adult volunteers, one female and one male, were included in the cohort. Paper-wide results and their limitations: Contracting CD4+ clones turned up mainly in the CM and EM memory subsets, whereas EMRA was where CD8+ clones were enriched. The second-wave clones that peaked on day 37 were not confirmed to be SARS-CoV-2 specific. The study covered only a couple of mild cases, and larger cohorts including severe cases with pre-infection samples were considered necessary. From day 15 to 85, contracting clones showed balanced CD4/CD8 phenotypes, whereas a second wave of clones that expanded from day 15 to 37 leaned towards CD4+. The detection of some responding clones in pre-infection memory suggests that pre-existing cross-reactive memory T cells joined the SARS-CoV-2 response.

TCRdb names Illumina NovaSeq 6000 as the instrument used. Using 5'RACE with constant-segment primers, TCRalpha and TCRbeta cDNA libraries were constructed, with sample barcodes and unique molecular identifiers added in the process. RNA was extracted from every sample with Trizol reagent. Library amplification was performed in two PCR steps, and a second sample barcode and Illumina TruSeq adapters were introduced in the second step. Sequencing of the libraries was done on an Illumina NovaSeq, producing 2 x 150 bp paired-end reads. The paper's data handling went like this. Demultiplexing of reads and collapsing into UMI-guided consensus sequences were performed with migec v1.2.7. Using mixcr v2.1.11, UMI consensuses were aligned to TRA and TRB V and J templates and then assembled into clonotypes. Expanded or contracted clonotypes were those called significant by both edgeR and NoisET, with noise models trained on biological replicates. For edgeR calls, the cutoffs were a false discovery rate-adjusted p below 0.01 and a log2 fold-change threshold of 1. As an exploratory analysis of dynamics, max-normalized trajectories of the 1000 most abundant clonotypes were examined by PCA with hierarchical clustering. The CD4 or CD8 phenotype of responding clones was assigned using the separately sequenced CD4+ and CD8+ repertoires. Clones were called with MiXCR by TCRdb after fastp trimmed the public reads at Q25, and only in-frame beta chains were retained. Each record represents a unique CDR3 protein, reported with the most common genes and DNA among its rows. TCRdb's processing, not the authors' own work, is the source of the V and J calls. This sample is represented by 350,000 to 500,000 distinct CDR3 sequences; roughly 17% of them were singletons. Around a fifth of the sample is held by the ten biggest clonotypes.

PBMCs were isolated by Ficoll-Paque density gradient centrifugation. Notes on this clonotype: Its antigen is currently not known. Base-call qualities are not available, and no considerably larger clone is one nucleotide away.

CDR1 SGHTA and CDR2 FQGNSA are derived from the germline V gene. The CDR3 has 13 amino acids, counting the end cysteine and phenylalanine. The entry retains the CDR3 DNA only, 39 bases that are in frame from base 1. The V and J ends are trimmed by 6 bases and 4 bases, leaving 12 bases between them. The sequenced sample consisted of PBMCs or a T cell subset sorted from them (not recorded which). The clonotype comes from a man younger than 30 who had mild COVID-19 (a few samples of this study predate the infection). The sample titles of this study are shuffled in the database, so cell type and time point are left out; the donor was told from shared clones. Rearrangement joined TRBV7-2 to TRBJ2-5; the D gene is tentatively TRBD1 or TRBD2, each matching 5 bases. CDR3 loop: CASSEGRSETQYF. The sequenced DNA is TGTGCCAGCAGTGAGGGGCGGTCAGAGACCCAGTACTTC.